This T cell receptor (beta chain) was captured in a study of cytomegalovirus exposure and HLA in healthy donors. Study background: Membership in the Caucasian-associated ancestry cluster was found for around four fifths of roughly 400 genotyped donors. Overall study findings and caveats: An analysis done earlier found most TCR beta V segments productive about 87% or about 30% of the time. A later analysis found common viral pathogens apparently linked to several of the most significant clusters.

J gave up 10 bases and V 7 bases, and 9 bases lay outside the gene matches. Germline lookup yields CDR1 LNHDA and CDR2 SQIVND (reference sequence). There are 14 residues in the CDR3. With 60 Vbeta and 13 Jbeta primers, the PCR was carried out. Method: immunoSEQ multiplex PCR; TCRdb's copy keeps in-frame clones and lacks some. Of roughly 100,000 clones listed, roughly 86% were seen once; the top ten hold 5.6%. About this clone itself: As yet, its antigen is unknown.

The chain combines TRBV19 with TRBJ1-5; 11 bases align to TRBD1. The sequence was obtained from a woman younger than 30 in good health and CMV-seropositive. Material for sequencing was PBMCs. In DNA form, the CDR3 reads TGTGCCAGTAACGGACAGGGGGCCGGGGATCCCCAGCATTTT. It specifies CASNGQGAGDPQHF.